These 26 T cell receptor beta chains originate from one sample sequenced in a study of CD8 T cells in ankylosing spondylitis. Study observations and caveats: There was a TCR beta motif, made of several highly homologous variants, that appeared characteristic of ankylosing spondylitis blood.

No cognate antigen is known for these TCRs. Using its own MiXCR run on the 5' RACE reads, TCRdb lists one record per CDR3 protein. Here the sample spans fewer than 400,000 distinct CDR3 sequences, approximately 20% being singletons. The sequenced sample was blood, either unsorted or a sorted T cell fraction (not recorded which). The receptors shown here come from a male donor with ankylosing spondylitis.

V is TRBV5-1 and J is TRBJ2-1; no definite D call. Germline loops: CDR1 SGHRS, CDR2 YFSETQ. The CDR3 contains 14 residues. With 3 bases removed from V and 8 bases from J, the gap between germline ends came to 15 bases. Here the CDR3 DNA reads TGCGCCAGCAGCTCTTTGACCCGACATGATGAGCAGTTCTTC. The encoded protein is CASSSLTRHDEQFF.

The chain is built from TRBV7-3 and TRBJ1-2; the D is unclear. Germline V gene data show CDR1 as SGHTA and CDR2 as FQGTGA. Trimming left V 5 bases short and J 4 bases short, with 11 bases between. CDR3 length equals 13 residues. The CDR3 DNA reads as TGTGCCAGCAGCCCCGGTAGCTTCTATGGCTACACCTTC. This translates into CASSPGSFYGYTF. Complete variable domain (other parts from reference TRBV7-3 and TRBJ1-2): GAGVSQTPSNKVTEKGKYVELRCDPISGHTALYWYRQSLGQGPEFLIYFQGTGAADDSGLPNDRFFAVRPEGSVSTLKIQRTERGDSAVYLCASSPGSFYGYTFGSGTRLTVV.

DNA for the CDR3: TGCGCCAGCAGCCCGACAGGGGGCAGGACTGAAGCTTTCTTT. It is translated as CASSPTGGRTEAFF. The V and J genes are TRBV5-1 and TRBJ1-1, with 10 bases fitting TRBD1. Germline values: CDR1 SGHRS, CDR2 YFSETQ. The CDR3 loop spans 14 amino acids. J gave up 5 bases and V 4 bases, and 5 bases lay outside the gene matches.

The chain is built from TRBV3-1 and TRBJ2-1; 7 bases line up with TRBD2. CDR3 size: 16 residues. V lost 1 base to trimming and J lost 3 bases; unmatched junction nucleotides: 6. Germline CDR1 reads LGHDT; CDR2 reads YNNKEL (reference sequence). CDR3 residues: CASSQALAVDYNEQFF. CDR3 coding DNA: TGTGCCAGCAGCCAAGCCCTAGCGGTAGACTACAATGAGCAGTTCTTC.

This chain connects TRBV19 to TRBJ1-5; no clear D gene. The V and J ends lost 3 bases and 3 bases respectively, with 9 bases between them. Germline CDR1 and CDR2: LNHDA and SQIVND (reference sequence). CDR3 length: 14 amino acids. CDR3 loop: CASSIDGLNQPQHF. CDR3 in DNA: TGTGCCAGTAGTATCGATGGCCTCAATCAGCCCCAGCATTTT.

This clonotype appeared a few times. The V and J genes are TRBV20-1 and TRBJ1-1; D is unclear. Germline V CDR1 and CDR2: DFQATT, SNEGSKA (reference sequence). This CDR3 contains 14 residues. The V gene lost 1 base and the J gene lost 1 base, with 10 bases spanning the gap. DNA for the CDR3: TGCAGTGCTAGAGTATTTGGGAGGAACACTGAAGCTTTCTTT. Translation gives CSARVFGRNTEAFF.

V is TRBV11-2 and J is TRBJ2-3, with D perhaps TRBD1 or TRBD2 (5 bases each). CDR1 is SGHAT and CDR2 is FQNNGV in the germline V gene. This CDR3 is built from 14 residues. Trimming stripped 2 bases from V and 8 bases from J, with 14 bases between. CDR3 nucleotide sequence: TGTGCCAGCAGCTTACACCCCTTTGGGGGTACGCAGTATTTT. It translates to CASSLHPFGGTQYF.

The chain recombines TRBV24-1 with TRBJ2-5; TRBD1 might be the D (6 bases). V shed 6 bases and J shed 3 bases, with 13 bases lying between them. Germline CDR1 is KGHDR and CDR2 is SFDVKD. The CDR3 is 14 residues long. CDR3 loop: CATSSSGAEETQYF. As DNA, the CDR3 is TGTGCCACCAGTTCGTCAGGGGCAGAAGAGACCCAGTACTTC.

The V call is TRBV6-1, the J call TRBJ2-5; TRBD1 agrees at 10 bases. The CDR3 loop spans 14 amino acids. Germline assignment: CDR1 MNHNS and CDR2 SASEGT. The junction had 5 bases not matched to a gene; V was cut back by 6 bases and J by 4 bases. The CDR3 loop is CASRRDRGRETQYF. The CDR3 nucleotides read TGTGCCAGCAGACGCGACAGGGGGCGAGAGACCCAGTACTTC.

V is TRBV5-1 and J is TRBJ2-3; 8 nucleotides align to TRBD1. Germline assignment: CDR1 SGHRS and CDR2 YFSETQ. CDR3 length: 16 amino acids. The V segment lost 4 bases and the J segment 4 bases; nucleotides outside the gene matches: 11. The chain's CDR3 is CASSRPRQGSSDTQYF. The CDR3 DNA sequence: TGCGCCAGCAGCCGCCCAAGACAGGGGAGTTCAGATACGCAGTATTTT.

The J gene is TRBJ2-1, the V gene TRBV12-3 or TRBV12-4; the match to TRBD2 covers 10 bases. CDR3 size: 15 residues. J was trimmed by 2 bases and V by 5 bases; bases with no gene match: 3. CDR3 in amino acids: CASSPSGSPYNEQFF. Here the CDR3 DNA reads TGTGCCAGCAGTCCTAGCGGGAGTCCCTACAATGAGCAGTTCTTC.

This clonotype was seen a few times. The V gene is TRBV4-1, the J gene TRBJ2-5; 7 positions agree with TRBD2. After removal of 0 bases from V and 1 base from J, the junction contained 5 bases not matched to a gene. CDR1 is MGHRA and CDR2 is YSYEKL in the germline V gene. CDR3 length: 16 residues. Here the CDR3 reads CASSQDWGGPQETQYF. DNA for the CDR3: TGCGCCAGCAGCCAAGATTGGGGAGGGCCCCAAGAGACCCAGTACTTC.

This clonotype came up a few times. J is TRBJ1-2 and V is TRBV7-2; D unresolved. The CDR3 is 11 residues long. Germline lookup yields CDR1 SGHTA and CDR2 FQGNSA. V lost 0 bases, J lost 7 bases, and 3 bases lay in between. DNA for the CDR3: TGTGCCAGCAGCTTAGCGGTTGGCTACACCTTC. It specifies CASSLAVGYTF.

This clonotype was found a few times. The genes are TRBV9 and TRBJ2-1; TRBD2 matches at 7 bases. The CDR3 is 15 residues long. From germline, CDR1 is SGDLS and CDR2 YYNGEE. V gave up 4 bases and J gave up 4 bases; unmatched junction bases: 8. The CDR3 loop is CASSSLGGSYNEQFF. Here the CDR3 DNA reads TGTGCCAGCAGCTCATTAGGCGGGAGTTACAATGAGCAGTTCTTC.

The sample holds a few counts of this clonotype. This chain links TRBV28 with TRBJ2-3, with 9 bases identical to TRBD2. The CDR3 has 15 amino acids. Germline CDR1 and CDR2: MDHEN and SYDVKM. J gave up 1 base and V 5 bases, and 4 bases lay outside the gene matches. The CDR3 bases are TGTGCCAGCAGTGCCAGACTAGCGGGCACAGATACGCAGTATTTT. It encodes CASSARLAGTDTQYF.

The V and J genes are TRBV12-5 and TRBJ1-1; 7 positions agree with TRBD1. The germline gives CDR1 LGHNT, CDR2 FRNRAP. V shed 7 bases and J 1 base; nucleotides not matched to a gene: 6. The CDR3 runs 14 residues. The CDR3 bases are TGTGCTAGTGTTCCACAGGGGACGAACACTGAAGCTTTCTTT. Translated: CASVPQGTNTEAFF.

The gene calls are TRBV10-3 and TRBJ2-1; 10 bases fit TRBD2. The CDR3 runs to 15 residues. After removal of 9 bases from V and 8 bases from J, the junction contained 13 bases not matched to a gene. The germline V gene has CDR1 ENHRY and CDR2 SYGVKD. The CDR3 reads CAMMDPSGSLYEQFF. The CDR3 nucleotides read TGTGCCATGATGGACCCTAGCGGGAGCTTGTATGAGCAGTTCTTC.

This sequence joins TRBV5-4 and TRBJ1-5; D remains unclear. Trimming removed 1 base at V and 4 bases at J, with 3 bases between. The CDR3 length is 12 residues. From germline, CDR1 is SGHNT and CDR2 YYREEE (reference sequence). As DNA, the CDR3 is TGTGCCAGCAGCTTGTGGAATCAGCCCCAGCATTTT. Its protein product is CASSLWNQPQHF.

V gene TRBV27 combines with J gene TRBJ2-7; D tentatively fits TRBD1 or TRBD2 (6 bases each). CDR1 is MNHEY and CDR2 is SMNVEV in the germline V gene (reference sequence). With 0 bases removed from V and 4 bases from J, the gap between germline ends came to 10 bases. This CDR3 has 14 residues. In nucleotides, the CDR3 is TGTGCCAGCAGTTTATCTGGGGGGCGTTACGAGCAGTACTTC. Its protein product is CASSLSGGRYEQYF.

This sequence joins TRBV5-1 and TRBJ2-1; 7 positions match TRBD2. The CDR3 consists of 15 residues. Looked up from germline, CDR1 is SGHRS and CDR2 is YFSETQ. The V and J ends lost 1 base and 6 bases, in that order; junction bases with no gene match: 7. CDR3 in DNA: TGCGCCAGCAGCTTGCAAGCGGGAAGCGTCAATGAGCAGTTCTTC. Protein sequence: CASSLQAGSVNEQFF.

The genes are TRBV6-5 and TRBJ2-5; TRBD1 might be the D (7 bases). Trimming shortened V by 3 bases and J by 9 bases, and 20 bases separated the two germline ends. The V gene's germline CDR1 is MNHEY and CDR2 SVGAGI. The CDR3 has 15 residues. The CDR3 reads CASSYRRGQHSSQYF. The CDR3 DNA is TGTGCCAGCAGTTATCGGCGGGGACAGCACAGTTCCCAGTACTTC.

This chain connects TRBV5-1 to TRBJ2-1; TRBD1 aligns across 8 bases. This CDR3 spans 17 amino acids. Germline-derived CDR1 and CDR2 are SGHRS and YFSETQ. With V trimmed by 2 bases and J by 3 bases, 10 bases remained unmatched. The CDR3 here is CASSLSGTGAYYNEQFF. In DNA form, the CDR3 reads TGCGCCAGCAGCTTATCCGGGACAGGAGCCTACTACAATGAGCAGTTCTTC.

In the case of this clonotype: At one end, the junction sequence differs from germline, possibly due to a read error. CDR3 residues: CASRPGRKLYSYQPQHF. For the CDR3, the DNA is TGTGCCAGCAGACCGGGACGGAAGCTCTATAGCTATCAGCCCCAGCATTTT. The genes are TRBV28 and TRBJ1-5, with D maybe TRBD1 (5 bases). The CDR3 has 17 amino acids. Germline V lookup: CDR1 MDHEN, CDR2 SYDVKM. Full variable domain (missing parts from reference TRBV28 and TRBJ1-5): DVKVTQSSRYLVKRTGEKVFLECVQDMDHENMFWYRQDPGLGLRLIYFSYDVKMKEKGDIPEGYSVSREKKERFSLILESASTNQTSMYLCASRPGRKLYSYQPQHFGDGTRLSIL.

DNA for the CDR3: TGTGCCAGCACCCAACTTCCCCGCAATGAGCAGTTCTTC. This translates into CASTQLPRNEQFF. This rearrangement joins TRBV12-3 or TRBV12-4 to TRBJ2-1; no clear D gene. V shed 7 bases and J shed 6 bases, with 13 bases lying between them. CDR3 length: 13 amino acids.

This clonotype appeared a few times. The J gene is TRBJ2-5, the V gene TRBV6-2 or TRBV6-3; 16 bases fit TRBD2. CDR1 and CDR2 from the germline V gene are MNHEY and SVGEGT. V gave up 0 bases and J gave up 2 bases; unmatched junction bases: 9. The CDR3 length is 20 residues. For the CDR3, the DNA is TGTGCCAGCAGTTACTCTTATGGGACTAGCGGGAGGGTCCGTCAAGAGACCCAGTACTTC. Translating it yields CASSYSYGTSGRVRQETQYF.

This clonotype was picked up a small number of times. The chain is built from TRBV20-1 and TRBJ2-1; 9 positions match TRBD1. The CDR3 totals 15 residues. V lost 6 bases and J lost 4; bases outside the gene matches: 10. CDR1 is DFQATT and CDR2 is SNEGSKA in the germline V gene (reference sequence). The CDR3 reads CSAASGTGFYNEQFF. CDR3 bases: TGCAGTGCAGCTTCCGGGACAGGGTTTTACAATGAGCAGTTCTTC.